This T cell receptor beta chain comes out of a study of early T cells in non-severe SARS-CoV-2 infection. This clonotype has at least ten counts. Antigen: not known. MiXCR, applied by TCRdb to the 5' RACE reads, yields one record per CDR3 protein. The sample contains roughly 60,000 distinct CDR3 sequences, under 10% of which appear only once. Study-wide points: Matching results from VDJdb favored anti-spike CD8 responses, leaving private and CD4 specificities undetected.

The germline CDR1 and CDR2 sequences are SGHVS and FQNEAQ. The germline V and J ends were trimmed by 5 bases and 1 base, with 22 bases remaining between them. There are 18 residues in the CDR3. Sequenced material: whole blood. This receptor was taken from an adult who was a healthcare worker with PCR-confirmed SARS-CoV-2 infection or an uninfected control (not recorded which). This sequence joins TRBV7-8 and TRBJ2-3; TRBD2 is a possible D gene (5 bases). In nucleotides, the CDR3 is TGTGCCAGCAGCCCCGTAGTAACCGGGCTAGCTGGCACAGATACGCAGTATTTT. It encodes CASSPVVTGLAGTDTQYF.